This T cell receptor beta chain was retrieved from a study of blood T cell repertoires in COVID-19. Trimming took 6 bases from V and 9 from J; bases not matched to a gene: 13. This CDR3 spans 14 amino acids. Germline V gene data show CDR1 as ENHRY and CDR2 as SYGVKD. Here immunoSEQ multiplex PCR was the method, and the copy in TCRdb shows in-frame clones only, minus some. The sample lists almost 65,000 clones; around nine tenths were seen once. Participants were aged 18 to 89 years, lived in 20 to 25 US areas, and enrolled virtually. Sequences were obtained from PBMCs or T cells enriched from blood (not recorded which). V is TRBV10-3 and J is TRBJ2-5, with 7 bases fitting TRBD2. The clonotype was recovered from a woman in her forties who had recovered from COVID-19. Here the CDR3 reads CAIRVGAPREAQYF. The CDR3, as DNA: TGTGCCATCAGGGTAGGGGCCCCCCGGGAGGCCCAGTACTTC.